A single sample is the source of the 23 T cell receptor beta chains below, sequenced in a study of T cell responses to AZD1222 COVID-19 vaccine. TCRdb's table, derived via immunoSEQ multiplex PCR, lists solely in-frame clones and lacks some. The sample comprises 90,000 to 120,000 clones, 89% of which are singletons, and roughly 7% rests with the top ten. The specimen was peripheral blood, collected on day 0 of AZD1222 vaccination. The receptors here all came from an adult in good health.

This chain's CDR3 is CASSYRELGYEQYF. The CDR3 DNA reads TGTGCCAGCAGTTACCGGGAGCTCGGGTACGAGCAGTACTTC. The genes are TRBV27 and TRBJ2-7, with D possibly being TRBD2 (6 bases). The V gene's germline CDR1 is MNHEY and CDR2 SMNVEV (reference sequence). Trimming took off 4 bases at V and 4 bases at J, with 14 bases between the two ends. This CDR3 spans 14 amino acids.

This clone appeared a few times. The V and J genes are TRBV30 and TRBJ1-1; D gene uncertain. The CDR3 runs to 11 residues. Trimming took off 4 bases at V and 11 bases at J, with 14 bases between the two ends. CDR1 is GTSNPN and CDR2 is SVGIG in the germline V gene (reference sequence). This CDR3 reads CAWTLGRTAFF. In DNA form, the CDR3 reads TGTGCCTGGACCCTAGGGAGGACGGCTTTCTTT.

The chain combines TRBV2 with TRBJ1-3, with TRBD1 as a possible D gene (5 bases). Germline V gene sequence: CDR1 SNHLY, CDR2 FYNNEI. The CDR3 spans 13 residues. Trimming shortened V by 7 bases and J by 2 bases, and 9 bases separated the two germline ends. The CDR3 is CASTGDAGNTIYF. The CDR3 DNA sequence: TGTGCCAGCACGGGGGACGCTGGAAACACCATATATTTT.

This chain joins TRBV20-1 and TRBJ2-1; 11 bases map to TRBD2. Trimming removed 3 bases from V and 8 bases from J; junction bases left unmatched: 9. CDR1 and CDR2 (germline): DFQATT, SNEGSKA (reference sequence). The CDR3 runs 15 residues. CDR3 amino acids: CSASRRLAGGDEQFF. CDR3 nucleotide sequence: TGCAGTGCTAGTAGAAGGCTAGCGGGAGGCGATGAGCAGTTCTTC.

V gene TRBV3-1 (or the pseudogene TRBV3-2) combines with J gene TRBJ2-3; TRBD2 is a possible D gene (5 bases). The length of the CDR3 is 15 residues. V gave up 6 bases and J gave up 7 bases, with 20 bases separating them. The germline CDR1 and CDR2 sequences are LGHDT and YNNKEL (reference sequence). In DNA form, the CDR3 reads TGTGCCAGCAGGGAGACTCTTGGGAGCGGAAATACGCAGTATTTT. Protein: CASRETLGSGNTQYF.

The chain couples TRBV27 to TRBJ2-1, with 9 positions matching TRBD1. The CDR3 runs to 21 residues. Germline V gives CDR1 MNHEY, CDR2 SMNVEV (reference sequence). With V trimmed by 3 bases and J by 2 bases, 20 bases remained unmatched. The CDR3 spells CASSFKNRDRVTPRPYNEQFF. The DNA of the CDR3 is TGTGCCAGCAGTTTCAAAAACCGGGACAGGGTCACGCCCAGACCCTACAATGAGCAGTTCTTC.

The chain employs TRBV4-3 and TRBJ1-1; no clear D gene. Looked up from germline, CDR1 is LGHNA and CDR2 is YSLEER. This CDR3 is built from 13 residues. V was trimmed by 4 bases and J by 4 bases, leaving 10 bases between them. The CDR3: CASSPQGGTEAFF. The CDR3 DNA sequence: TGCGCCAGCAGCCCCCAAGGTGGCACTGAAGCTTTCTTT.

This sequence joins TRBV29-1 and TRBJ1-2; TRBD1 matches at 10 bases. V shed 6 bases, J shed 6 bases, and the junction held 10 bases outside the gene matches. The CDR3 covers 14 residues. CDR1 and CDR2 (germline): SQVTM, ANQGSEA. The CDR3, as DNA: TGCAGCGTGATCCGGGACAGGGGCCGGCATGGCTACACCTTC. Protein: CSVIRDRGRHGYTF.

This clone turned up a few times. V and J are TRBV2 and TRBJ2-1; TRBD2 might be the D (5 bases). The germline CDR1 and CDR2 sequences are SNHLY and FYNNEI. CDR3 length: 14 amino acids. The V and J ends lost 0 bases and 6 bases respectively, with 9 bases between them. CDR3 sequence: CASSEALRGNEQFF. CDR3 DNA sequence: TGTGCCAGCAGTGAAGCGCTTCGGGGCAATGAGCAGTTCTTC.

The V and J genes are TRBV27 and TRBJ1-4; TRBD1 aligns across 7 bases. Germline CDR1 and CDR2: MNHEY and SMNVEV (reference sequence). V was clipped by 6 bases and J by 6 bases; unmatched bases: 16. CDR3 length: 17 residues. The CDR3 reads CASSQVRLDRQDEKLFF. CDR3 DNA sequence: TGTGCCAGCAGCCAAGTCCGGCTGGACAGGCAGGATGAAAAACTGTTTTTT. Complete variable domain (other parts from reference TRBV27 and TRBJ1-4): EAQVTQNPRYLITVTGKKLTVTCSQNMNHEYMSWYRQDPGLGLRQIYYSMNVEVTDKGDVPEGYKVSRKEKRNFPLILESPSPNQTSLYFCASSQVRLDRQDEKLFFGSGTQLSVL.

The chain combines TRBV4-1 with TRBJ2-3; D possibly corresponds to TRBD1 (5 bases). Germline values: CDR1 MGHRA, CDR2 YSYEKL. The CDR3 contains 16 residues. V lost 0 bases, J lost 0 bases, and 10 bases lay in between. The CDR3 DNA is TGCGCCAGCAGCCAAGAGGGGCTCCCTAGCACAGATACGCAGTATTTT. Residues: CASSQEGLPSTDTQYF.

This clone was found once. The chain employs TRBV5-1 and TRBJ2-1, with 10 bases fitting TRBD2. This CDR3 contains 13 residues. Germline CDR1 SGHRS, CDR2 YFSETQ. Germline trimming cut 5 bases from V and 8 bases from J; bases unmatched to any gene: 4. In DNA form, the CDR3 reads TGCGCCAGCAGGGTAGCGGGAGGAGATGAGCAGTTCTTC. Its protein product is CASRVAGGDEQFF.

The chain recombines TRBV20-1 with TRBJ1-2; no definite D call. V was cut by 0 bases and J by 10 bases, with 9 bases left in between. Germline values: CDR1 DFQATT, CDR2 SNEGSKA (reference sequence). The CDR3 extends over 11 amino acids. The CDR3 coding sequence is TGCAGTGCTAGAGATTGGGCCGACTACACCTTC. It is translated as CSARDWADYTF.

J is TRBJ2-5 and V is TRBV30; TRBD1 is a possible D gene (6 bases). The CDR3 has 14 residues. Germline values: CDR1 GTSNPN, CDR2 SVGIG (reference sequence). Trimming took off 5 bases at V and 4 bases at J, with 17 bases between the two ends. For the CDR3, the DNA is TGTGCCTGGTCAATAAAACAGGGTCGAGAGACCCAGTACTTC. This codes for CAWSIKQGRETQYF.

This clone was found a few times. CDR3 sequence (DNA): TGTGCCTCCAGGGATGCTCCGAACACCGGGGAGCTGTTTTTT. It is translated as CASRDAPNTGELFF. The chain links TRBV30 to TRBJ2-2; possibly TRBD1 for D (5 bases). Looked up from germline, CDR1 is GTSNPN and CDR2 is SVGIG (reference sequence). This CDR3 contains 14 residues. Between the trimmed V and J ends, which lost 7 bases and 0 bases, there was a span of 12 bases.

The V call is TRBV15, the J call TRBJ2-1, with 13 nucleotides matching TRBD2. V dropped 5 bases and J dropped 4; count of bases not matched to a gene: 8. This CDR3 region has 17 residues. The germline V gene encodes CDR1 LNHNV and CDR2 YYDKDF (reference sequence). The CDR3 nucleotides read TGTGCCACCAGCGGCCGACCGGGACTAGCGGGATACAATGAGCAGTTCTTC. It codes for CATSGRPGLAGYNEQFF.

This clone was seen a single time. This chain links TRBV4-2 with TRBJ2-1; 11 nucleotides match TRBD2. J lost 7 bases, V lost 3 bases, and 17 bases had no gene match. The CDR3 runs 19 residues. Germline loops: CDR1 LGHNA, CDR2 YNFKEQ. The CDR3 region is CASSHQVSDSGRALNEQFF. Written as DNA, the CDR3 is TGTGCCAGCAGCCACCAAGTTTCAGATAGCGGGAGGGCTCTGAATGAGCAGTTCTTC.

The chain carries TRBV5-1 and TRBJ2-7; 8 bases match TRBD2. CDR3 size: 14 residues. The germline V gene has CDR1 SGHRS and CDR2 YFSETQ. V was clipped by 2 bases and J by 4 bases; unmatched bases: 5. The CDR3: CASSFGLAGYEQYF. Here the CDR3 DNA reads TGCGCCAGCAGCTTCGGACTAGCTGGGTACGAGCAGTACTTC.

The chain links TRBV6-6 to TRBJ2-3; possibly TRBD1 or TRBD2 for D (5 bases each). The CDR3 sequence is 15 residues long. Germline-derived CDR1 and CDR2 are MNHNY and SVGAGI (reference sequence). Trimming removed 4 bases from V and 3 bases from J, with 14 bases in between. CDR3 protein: CASSSRDRLTDTQYF. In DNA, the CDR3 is TGTGCCAGCAGTTCCCGGGACCGCTTGACAGATACGCAGTATTTT.

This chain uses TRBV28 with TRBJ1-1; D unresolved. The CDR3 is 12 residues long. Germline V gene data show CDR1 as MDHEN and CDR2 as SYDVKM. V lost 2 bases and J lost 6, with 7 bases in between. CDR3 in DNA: TGTGCCAGCAGTTTAAGGGTTGCTGAAGCTTTCTTT. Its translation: CASSLRVAEAFF.

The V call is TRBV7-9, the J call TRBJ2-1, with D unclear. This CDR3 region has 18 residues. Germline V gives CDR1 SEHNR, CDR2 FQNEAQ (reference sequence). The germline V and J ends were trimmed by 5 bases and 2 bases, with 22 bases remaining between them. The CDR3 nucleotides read TGTGCCAGCAGCATCATAGCAGGTGAAGTCGTCCCCTACAATGAGCAGTTCTTC. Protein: CASSIIAGEVVPYNEQFF.

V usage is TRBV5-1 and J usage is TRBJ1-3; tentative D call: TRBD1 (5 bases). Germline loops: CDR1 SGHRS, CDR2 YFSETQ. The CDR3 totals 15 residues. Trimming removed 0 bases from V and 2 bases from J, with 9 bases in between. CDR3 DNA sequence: TGCGCCAGCAGCTTGGTGGGGGTGGCTGGAAACACCATATATTTT. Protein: CASSLVGVAGNTIYF. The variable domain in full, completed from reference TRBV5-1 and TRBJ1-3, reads KAGVTQTPRYLIKTRGQQVTLSCSPISGHRSVSWYQQTPGQGLQFLFEYFSETQRNKGNFPGRFSGRQFSNSRSEMNVSTLELGDSALYLCASSLVGVAGNTIYFGEGSWLTVV.

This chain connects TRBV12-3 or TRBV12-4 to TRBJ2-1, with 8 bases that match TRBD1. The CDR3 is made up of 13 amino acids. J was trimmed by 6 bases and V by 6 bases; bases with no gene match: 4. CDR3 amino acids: CASSQGAVNEQFF. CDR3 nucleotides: TGTGCCAGCAGCCAGGGGGCGGTCAATGAGCAGTTCTTC.